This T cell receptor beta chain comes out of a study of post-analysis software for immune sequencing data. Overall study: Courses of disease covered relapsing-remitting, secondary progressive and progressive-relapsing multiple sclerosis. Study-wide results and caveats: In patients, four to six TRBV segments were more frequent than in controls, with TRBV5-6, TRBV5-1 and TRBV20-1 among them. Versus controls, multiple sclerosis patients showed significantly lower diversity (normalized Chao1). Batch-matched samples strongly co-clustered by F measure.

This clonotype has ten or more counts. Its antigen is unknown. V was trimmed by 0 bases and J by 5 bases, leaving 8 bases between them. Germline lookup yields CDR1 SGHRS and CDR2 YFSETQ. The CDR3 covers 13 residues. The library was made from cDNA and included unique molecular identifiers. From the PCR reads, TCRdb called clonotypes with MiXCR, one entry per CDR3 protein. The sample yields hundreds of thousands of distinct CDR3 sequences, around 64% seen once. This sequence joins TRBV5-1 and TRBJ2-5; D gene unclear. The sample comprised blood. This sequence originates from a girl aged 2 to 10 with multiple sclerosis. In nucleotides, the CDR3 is TGCGCCAGCAGCTTGGCCAGCAAGGAGACCCAGTACTTC. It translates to CASSLASKETQYF.